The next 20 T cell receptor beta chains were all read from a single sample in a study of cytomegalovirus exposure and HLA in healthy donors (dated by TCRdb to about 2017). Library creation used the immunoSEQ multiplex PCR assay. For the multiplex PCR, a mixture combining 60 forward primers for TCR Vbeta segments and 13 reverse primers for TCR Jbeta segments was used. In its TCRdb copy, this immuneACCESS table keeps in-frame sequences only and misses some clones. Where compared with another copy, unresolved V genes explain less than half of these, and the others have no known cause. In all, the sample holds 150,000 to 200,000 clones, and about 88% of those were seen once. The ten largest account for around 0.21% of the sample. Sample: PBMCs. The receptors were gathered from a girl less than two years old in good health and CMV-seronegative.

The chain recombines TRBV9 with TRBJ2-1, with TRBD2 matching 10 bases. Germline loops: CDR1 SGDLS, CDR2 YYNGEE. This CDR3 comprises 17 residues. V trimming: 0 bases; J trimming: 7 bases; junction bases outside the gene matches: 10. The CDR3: CASSVGESGRARNEQFF. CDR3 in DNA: TGTGCCAGCAGCGTAGGGGAGAGCGGGAGGGCTAGGAATGAGCAGTTCTTC.

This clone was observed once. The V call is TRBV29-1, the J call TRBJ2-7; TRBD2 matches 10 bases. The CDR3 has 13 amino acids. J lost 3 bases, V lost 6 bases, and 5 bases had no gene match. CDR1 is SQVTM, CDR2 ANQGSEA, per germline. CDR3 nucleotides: TGCAGCGTCCCCGGGACTAGCGTCTACGAGCAGTACTTC. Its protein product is CSVPGTSVYEQYF.

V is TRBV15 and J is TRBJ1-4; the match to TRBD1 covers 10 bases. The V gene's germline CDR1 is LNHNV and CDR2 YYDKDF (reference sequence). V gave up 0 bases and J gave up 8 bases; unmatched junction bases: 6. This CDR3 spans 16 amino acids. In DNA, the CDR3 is TGTGCCACCAGCAGAGATCGGACAGGGGGGTTAGAAAAACTGTTTTTT. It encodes CATSRDRTGGLEKLFF.

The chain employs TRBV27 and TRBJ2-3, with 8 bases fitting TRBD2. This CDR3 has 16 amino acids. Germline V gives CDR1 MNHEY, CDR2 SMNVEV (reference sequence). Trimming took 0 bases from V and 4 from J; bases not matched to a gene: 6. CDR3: CASSLSKRGPPDTQYF. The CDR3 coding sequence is TGTGCCAGCAGTTTATCTAAGCGGGGGCCCCCAGATACGCAGTATTTT.

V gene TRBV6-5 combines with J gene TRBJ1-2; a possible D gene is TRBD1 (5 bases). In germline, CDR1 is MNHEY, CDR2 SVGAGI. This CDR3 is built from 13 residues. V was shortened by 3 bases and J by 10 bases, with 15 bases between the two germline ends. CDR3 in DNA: TGTGCCAGCAGTTATTCTGGGGGGGGTGACTACACCTTC. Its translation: CASSYSGGGDYTF.

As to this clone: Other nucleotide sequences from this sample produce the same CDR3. The CDR3 coding sequence is TGCAGCGTTGCCCGCCAAGAGACCCAGTACTTC. This codes for CSVARQETQYF. V and J are TRBV29-1 and TRBJ2-5; D is unresolved. V lost 4 bases to trimming and J lost 1 base, with 4 bases between them. CDR3 length: 11 residues. In germline, CDR1 is SQVTM, CDR2 ANQGSEA.

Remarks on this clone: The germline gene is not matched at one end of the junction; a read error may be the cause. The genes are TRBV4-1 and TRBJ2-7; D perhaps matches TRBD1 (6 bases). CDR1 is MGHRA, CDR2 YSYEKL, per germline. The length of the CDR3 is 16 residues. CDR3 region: CASSQNRDIFSYEQYF. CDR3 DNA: TGCGCCAGCAGCCAGAACCGGGACATCTTCTCCTACGAGCAGTACTTT.

The CDR3 sequence: CASTLPGLAGRRGEQFF. In DNA, the CDR3 is TGTGCCAGTACGCTGCCGGGACTAGCGGGAAGGAGGGGTGAGCAGTTCTTC. J is TRBJ2-1 and V is TRBV19, with 13 bases identical to TRBD2. CDR1 and CDR2 from the germline V gene are LNHDA and SQIVND (reference sequence). V gave up 7 bases and J gave up 9 bases; unmatched junction bases: 15. This CDR3 has 17 amino acids.

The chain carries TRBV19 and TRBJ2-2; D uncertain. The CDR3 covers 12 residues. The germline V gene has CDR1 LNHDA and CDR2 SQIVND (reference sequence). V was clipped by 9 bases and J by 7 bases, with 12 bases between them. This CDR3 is CASKTAGGELFF. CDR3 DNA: TGTGCCAGCAAAACAGCCGGCGGGGAGCTGTTTTTT.

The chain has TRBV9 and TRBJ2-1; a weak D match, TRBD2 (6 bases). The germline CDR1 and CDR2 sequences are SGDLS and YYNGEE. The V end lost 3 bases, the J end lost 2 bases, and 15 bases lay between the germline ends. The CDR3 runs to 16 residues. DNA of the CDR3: TGTGCCAGCAGCGCCTTTTGGCGGGACGCCTACAATGAGCAGTTCTTC. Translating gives CASSAFWRDAYNEQFF.

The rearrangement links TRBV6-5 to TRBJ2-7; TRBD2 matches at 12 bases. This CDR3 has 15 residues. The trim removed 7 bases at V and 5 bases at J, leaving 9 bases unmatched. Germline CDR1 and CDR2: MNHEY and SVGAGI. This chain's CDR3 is CASTSGLAGGDEQYF. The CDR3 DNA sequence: TGTGCCAGCACCTCGGGACTAGCGGGTGGGGACGAGCAGTACTTC.

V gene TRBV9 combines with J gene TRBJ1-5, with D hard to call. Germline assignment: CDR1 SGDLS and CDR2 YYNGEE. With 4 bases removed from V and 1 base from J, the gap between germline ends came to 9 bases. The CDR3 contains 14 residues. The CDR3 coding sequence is TGTGCCAGCAGCCCTCCGGGGAGCAATCAGCCCCAGCATTTT. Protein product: CASSPPGSNQPQHF.

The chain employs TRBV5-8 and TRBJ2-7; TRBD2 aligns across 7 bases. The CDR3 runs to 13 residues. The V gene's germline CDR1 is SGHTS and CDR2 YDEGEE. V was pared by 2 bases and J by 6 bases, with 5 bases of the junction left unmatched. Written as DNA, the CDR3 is TGTGCCAGCAGCTTCCGGGAGGTACGCGAGCAGTACTTC. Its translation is CASSFREVREQYF. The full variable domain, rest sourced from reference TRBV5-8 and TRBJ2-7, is EAGVTQSPTHLIKTRGQQATLRCSPISGHTSVYWYQQALGLGLQFLLWYDEGEERNRGNFPPRFSGRQFPNYSSELNVNALELEDSALYLCASSFREVREQYFGPGTRLTVT.

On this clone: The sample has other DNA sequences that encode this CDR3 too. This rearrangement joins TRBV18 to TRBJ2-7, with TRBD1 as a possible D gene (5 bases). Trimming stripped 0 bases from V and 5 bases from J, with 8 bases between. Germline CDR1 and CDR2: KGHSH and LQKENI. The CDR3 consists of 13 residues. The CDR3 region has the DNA TGTGCCAGCTCACCACCGGGCAGGGACGAGCAGTACTTC. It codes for CASSPPGRDEQYF.

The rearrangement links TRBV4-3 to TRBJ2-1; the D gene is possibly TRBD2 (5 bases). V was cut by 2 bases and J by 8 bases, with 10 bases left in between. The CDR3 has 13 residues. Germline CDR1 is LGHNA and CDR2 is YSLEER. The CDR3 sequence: CASSQSGFHEQFF. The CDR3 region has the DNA TGCGCCAGCAGCCAATCGGGATTTCATGAGCAGTTCTTC.

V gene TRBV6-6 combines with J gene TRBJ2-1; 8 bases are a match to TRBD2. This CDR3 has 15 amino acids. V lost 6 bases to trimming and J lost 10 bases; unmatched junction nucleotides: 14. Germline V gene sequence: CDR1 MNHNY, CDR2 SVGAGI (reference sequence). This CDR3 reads CASSHSGGNFREQFF. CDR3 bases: TGTGCCAGCAGCCACAGCGGGGGCAATTTTAGGGAGCAGTTCTTC.

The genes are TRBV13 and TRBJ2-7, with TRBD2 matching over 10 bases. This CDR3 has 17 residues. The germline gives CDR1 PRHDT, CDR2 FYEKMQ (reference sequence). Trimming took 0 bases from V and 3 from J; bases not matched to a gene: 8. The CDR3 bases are TGTGCCAGCAGCTTAGGCATTTCTAGCGGGAGTTTCTACGAGCAGTACTTC. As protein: CASSLGISSGSFYEQYF. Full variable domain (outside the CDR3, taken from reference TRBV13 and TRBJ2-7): AAGVIQSPRHLIKEKRETATLKCYPIPRHDTVYWYQQGPGQDPQFLISFYEKMQSDKGSIPDRFSAQQFSDYHSELNMSSLELGDSALYFCASSLGISSGSFYEQYFGPGTRLTVT.

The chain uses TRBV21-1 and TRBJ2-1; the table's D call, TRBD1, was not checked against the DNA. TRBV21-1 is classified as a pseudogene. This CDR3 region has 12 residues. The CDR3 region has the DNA TGTGCCAGCGAACAGGGGCAGAATGAGCAGTTCTTC. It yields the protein CASEQGQNEQFF.

DNA of the CDR3: TGTGCCAGCGGATCTCTCCTGGTGACAGGGCCGTACGAGCAGTACTTC. Its translation is CASGSLLVTGPYEQYF. This rearrangement joins TRBV27 to TRBJ2-7; 7 bases align to TRBD1. The CDR3 totals 16 residues. Losses at the gene ends were 8 bases for V and 4 bases for J; bases not matched to a gene: 17. Germline assignment: CDR1 MNHEY and CDR2 SMNVEV (reference sequence).

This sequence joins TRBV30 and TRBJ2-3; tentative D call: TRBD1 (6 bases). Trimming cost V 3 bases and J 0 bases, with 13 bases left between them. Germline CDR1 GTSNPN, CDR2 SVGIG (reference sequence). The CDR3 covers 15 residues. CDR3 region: CAWSQTGTSTDTQYF. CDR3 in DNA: TGTGCCTGGAGCCAGACAGGTACCAGCACAGATACGCAGTATTTT. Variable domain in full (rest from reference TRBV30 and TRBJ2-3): SQTIHQWPATLVQPVGSPLSLECTVEGTSNPNLYWYRQAAGRGLQLLFYSVGIGQISSEVPQNLSASRPQDRQFILSSKKLLLSDSGFYLCAWSQTGTSTDTQYFGPGTRLTVL.